Included here is one T cell receptor (beta chain) sequence, with context. Its specificity is unknown. These data are taken from a study of OX40 agonist ivuxolimab in advanced cancers. Trimming pared 1 base from V and 0 bases from J, leaving 10 bases between. This CDR3 has 16 amino acids. Per the germline V gene, CDR1 is MNHEY and CDR2 is SMNVEV (reference sequence). Points from the study as a whole: Clones of CD4+ and CD8+ blood T cells grew by week 6 at doses of 0.1 to 3.0 mg/kg.

Only in-frame clones appear in the TCRdb table, and some are missing; sequencing was by immunoSEQ multiplex PCR. The sample has 55,000 to 75,000 clones, 85% seen once. This specimen was CD4+ or CD8+ T cells sorted from blood, taken in a trial of the OX40 agonist ivuxolimab. The TCR comes from an adult with an advanced solid tumor such as melanoma, head and neck, liver or kidney cancer. V is TRBV27 and J is TRBJ2-1; D is ambiguous. CDR3 DNA sequence: TGTGCCAGCAGTTTATTCTTCACTTACTCCTACAATGAGCAGTTCTTC. Amino acid sequence: CASSLFFTYSYNEQFF.